The 13 T cell receptor beta chains below all came from one sample that was sequenced in a study of cytomegalovirus exposure and HLA in healthy donors. PCR involved 60 Vbeta and 13 Jbeta primers. Clones were sequenced by immunoSEQ multiplex PCR, and TCRdb holds only the in-frame ones, with some missing. The data hold tens of thousands of clones, with about 78% observed a single time. The sequenced sample was PBMCs. The source is a woman between 40 and 50 years old in good health and CMV-seropositive.

This chain links TRBV28 with TRBJ1-3; TRBD1 agrees at 9 bases. CDR1 MDHEN and CDR2 SYDVKM come from the germline V gene. This CDR3 is 15 amino acids long. The junction had 6 bases not matched to a gene; V was cut back by 4 bases and J by 5 bases. This CDR3 reads CASSSGTGKRNTIYF. In DNA, the CDR3 is TGTGCCAGCAGTTCCGGGACAGGGAAAAGAAACACCATATATTTT. Filled out from reference TRBV28 and TRBJ1-3, the complete variable domain reads DVKVTQSSRYLVKRTGEKVFLECVQDMDHENMFWYRQDPGLGLRLIYFSYDVKMKEKGDIPEGYSVSREKKERFSLILESASTNQTSMYLCASSSGTGKRNTIYFGEGSWLTVV.

This clone occurred a few times. The chain couples TRBV6-5 to TRBJ1-4, with unresolved D. V gave up 5 bases and J gave up 16 bases, with 14 bases separating them. The germline V gene has CDR1 MNHEY and CDR2 SVGAGI. The CDR3 loop spans 11 amino acids. Here the CDR3 reads CASSSGVERFF. Here the CDR3 DNA reads TGTGCCAGCAGTAGCGGGGTTGAACGGTTTTTT.

This chain's CDR3 is CASSEVGSRSPLHF. DNA for the CDR3: TGTGCCAGCAGTGAGGTAGGGAGTCGGTCACCCCTCCACTTT. This chain connects TRBV25-1 to TRBJ1-6; D is unresolved. V shed 3 bases and J shed 10 bases, with 13 bases lying between them. This CDR3 is 14 amino acids long. Per germline, CDR1 MGHDK and CDR2 SYGVNS.

This chain links TRBV7-2 with TRBJ1-1; the D gene is possibly TRBD1 (5 bases). Looked up from germline, CDR1 is SGHTA and CDR2 is FQGNSA. The germline V and J ends were trimmed by 1 base and 1 base, with 7 bases remaining between them. The CDR3 has 14 residues. The CDR3 reads CASSLGTSNTEAFF. In DNA form, the CDR3 reads TGTGCCAGCAGCTTAGGGACATCGAACACTGAAGCTTTCTTT.

The chain is built from TRBV23-1 and TRBJ2-6, with D hard to call. TRBV23-1 is identified as an open reading frame with a role that is uncertain. The ends were cut back, 6 bases at V and 0 bases at J, with 12 bases in the middle. The CDR3 runs to 16 residues. CDR3 in DNA: TGCGCCAGCAGGATACAGTCAGGCTCTGGGGCCAACGTCCTGACTTTC. Protein: CASRIQSGSGANVLTF.

The genes are TRBV6-5 and TRBJ1-5; D is undetermined. V dropped 3 bases and J dropped 1 base, with 4 bases sitting between them. Germline V gene lookup returns CDR1 MNHEY and CDR2 SVGAGI. This CDR3 has 13 amino acids. CDR3 coding DNA: TGTGCCAGCAGTTATGGCAGCAATCAGCCCCAGCATTTT. It codes for CASSYGSNQPQHF.

The chain combines TRBV29-1 with TRBJ2-7, with 8 bases identical to TRBD2. This CDR3 has 13 residues. CDR1 is SQVTM, CDR2 ANQGSEA, per germline. The ends lost 4 bases at V and 4 bases at J; junction bases unmatched: 6. The CDR3 loop reads CSVAAGVRYEQYF. The CDR3 coding sequence is TGCAGCGTTGCAGCGGGGGTTCGTTACGAGCAGTACTTC.

The rearrangement joins TRBV5-8 to TRBJ2-5; 9 bases match TRBD2. The J call is in doubt because the DNA end fits TRBJ2-7 better. CDR1 is SGHTS, CDR2 YDEGEE, per germline. The length of the CDR3 is 16 residues. The CDR3 reads CASSLALAGHTYEQYF. The CDR3 DNA is TGTGCCAGCAGCTTGGCGCTAGCGGGGCATACCTACGAGCAGTACTTC.

The rearrangement uses TRBV27 and TRBJ1-1; TRBD1 agrees at 8 bases. V lost 2 bases, J lost 1 base, and 3 bases stayed unmatched. CDR1 and CDR2 from the germline V gene are MNHEY and SMNVEV (reference sequence). The CDR3 sequence is 15 residues long. CDR3 DNA sequence: TGTGCCAGCAGTTTAAGGACAGGGAGGAACACTGAAGCTTTCTTT. Translated: CASSLRTGRNTEAFF.

The chain couples TRBV11-2 to TRBJ2-7, with D tentatively TRBD2 (6 bases). The CDR3 length is 15 residues. The V gene lost 5 bases and the J gene lost 6 bases, with 20 bases spanning the gap. Germline CDR1 is SGHAT and CDR2 is FQNNGV. The DNA of the CDR3 is TGTGCCAGCAGCCCCGGGAGCAGGGCCATCTTCGAGCAGTACTTC. It specifies CASSPGSRAIFEQYF.

The V call is TRBV11-2, the J call TRBJ2-5; tentative D call: TRBD2 (7 bases). This CDR3 has 15 residues. The V and J ends lost 5 bases and 5 bases respectively, with 18 bases between them. CDR1 and CDR2 from the germline V gene are SGHAT and FQNNGV. The chain's CDR3 is CASSPDGGGGETQYF. The CDR3 nucleotides read TGTGCCAGCAGCCCAGATGGGGGGGGCGGTGAGACCCAGTACTTC.

The chain recombines TRBV15 with TRBJ1-1; D unclear. The CDR3 extends over 17 amino acids. V lost 0 bases, J lost 4 bases, and 18 bases lay in between. Germline V lookup: CDR1 LNHNV, CDR2 YYDKDF (reference sequence). The CDR3 reads CATSRDRAATRGTEAFF. CDR3 sequence (DNA): TGTGCCACCAGCAGAGATAGGGCGGCAACTCGGGGCACTGAAGCTTTCTTT.

This clone was seen only a few times. V and J are TRBV6-1 and TRBJ2-7; 7 positions agree with TRBD1. This CDR3 has 14 amino acids. Trimming took 6 bases from V and 10 from J; bases not matched to a gene: 15. Germline assignment: CDR1 MNHNS and CDR2 SASEGT. CDR3 residues: CASRTGQPPYGQYF. The CDR3 nucleotides read TGTGCCAGCAGGACGGGACAGCCACCCTACGGCCAGTACTTC.